These 29 T cell receptor beta chains originate from one sample sequenced in a study of blood T cell repertoires in COVID-19. Repertoires were generated with immunoSEQ multiplex PCR, while TCRdb's copy carries only in-frame clones and drops some. The sample lists under 130,000 clones; 84% were seen once. The sample taken for sequencing was peripheral blood. The receptors originated from a human donor in a cohort sampled during active or convalescent COVID-19.

The chain employs TRBV24-1 and TRBJ1-2; TRBD1 might be the D (6 bases). The CDR3 is 14 residues long. V lost 5 bases and J lost 7, with 16 bases in between. Germline V gives CDR1 KGHDR, CDR2 SFDVKD. CDR3 sequence: CATSATTGRGGYTF. CDR3 nucleotide sequence: TGTGCCACCAGTGCCACTACAGGGCGAGGTGGCTACACCTTC.

The chain links TRBV6-2 or TRBV6-3 to TRBJ1-2; D unresolved. The CDR3 extends over 15 amino acids. Germline loops: CDR1 MNHEY, CDR2 SVGEGT. Between the trimmed V and J ends, which lost 0 bases and 6 bases, there was a span of 14 bases. The CDR3 DNA sequence: TGTGCCAGCAGTTACTCGAGGGCAGGTTGGGATGGCTACACCTTC. Its protein is CASSYSRAGWDGYTF.

The rearrangement uses TRBV7-2 and TRBJ2-1; a possible D gene is TRBD2 (6 bases). The CDR3 has 16 residues. Germline V lookup: CDR1 SGHTA, CDR2 FQGNSA. Trimming removed 2 bases from V and 4 bases from J, with 15 bases in between. The CDR3 DNA reads TGTGCCAGCAGCTTAAGGCCGCCTAGCGAGTACAATGAGCAGTTCTTC. Translating gives CASSLRPPSEYNEQFF.

V is TRBV25-1 and J is TRBJ2-2, with D uncertain. Between the trimmed V and J ends, which lost 8 bases and 4 bases, there was a span of 8 bases. This CDR3 has 12 amino acids. Germline CDR1 reads MGHDK; CDR2 reads SYGVNS. This chain's CDR3 is CASGRGTGELFF. DNA of the CDR3: TGTGCCAGCGGCCGAGGCACCGGGGAGCTGTTTTTT.

The rearrangement links TRBV9 to TRBJ1-1; a weak D match, TRBD1 (5 bases). CDR1 SGDLS and CDR2 YYNGEE come from the germline V gene. This CDR3 region has 15 residues. The V end was cut by 3 bases, the J end by 4 bases, with 16 bases between. The CDR3 DNA sequence: TGTGCCAGCAGCGCCCTGTTGGGGGGTATCACTGAAGCTTTCTTT. Protein: CASSALLGGITEAFF. The whole variable domain, remainder taken from reference TRBV9 and TRBJ1-1, is DSGVTQTPKHLITATGQRVTLRCSPRSGDLSVYWYQQSLDQGLQFLIQYYNGEERAKGNILERFSAQQFPDLHSELNLSSLELGDSALYFCASSALLGGITEAFFGQGTRLTVV.

DNA of the CDR3: TGTGCCAGCAGCCCAGGACGGGGGTATGGCACAGATACGCAGTATTTT. As protein: CASSPGRGYGTDTQYF. The V and J genes are TRBV11-3 and TRBJ2-3; D is perhaps TRBD2 (6 bases). V was clipped by 5 bases and J by 1 base, with 16 bases between them. From germline, CDR1 is SGHNT and CDR2 YENEEA. The CDR3 consists of 16 residues. Variable domain in full (rest from reference TRBV11-3 and TRBJ2-3): EAGVVQSPRYKIIEKKQPVAFWCNPISGHNTLYWYLQNLGQGPELLIRYENEEAVDDSQLPKDRFSAERLKGVDSTLKIQPAELGDSAVYLCASSPGRGYGTDTQYFGPGTRLTVL.

This chain joins TRBV7-3 and TRBJ1-6; D perhaps matches TRBD1 (5 bases). CDR1 is SGHTA and CDR2 is FQGTGA in the germline V gene. V lost 3 bases to trimming and J lost 9 bases, with 12 bases between them. The CDR3 contains 14 residues. CDR3 coding DNA: TGTGCCAGCAGCTTTGACAGCTCCGGTTCACCCCTCCACTTT. As protein: CASSFDSSGSPLHF. Full variable domain (rest looked up from reference TRBV7-3 and TRBJ1-6): GAGVSQTPSNKVTEKGKYVELRCDPISGHTALYWYRQSLGQGPEFLIYFQGTGAADDSGLPNDRFFAVRPEGSVSTLKIQRTERGDSAVYLCASSFDSSGSPLHFGNGTRLTVT.

This clone showed up just once. This chain uses TRBV11-2 with TRBJ2-3; 11 nucleotides line up with TRBD2. The CDR3 has 15 amino acids. The junction had 2 bases not matched to a gene; V was cut back by 3 bases and J by 3 bases. The germline V gene has CDR1 SGHAT and CDR2 FQNNGV. CDR3 sequence: CASSLTSGATDTQYF. In nucleotides, the CDR3 is TGTGCCAGCAGCTTGACTAGCGGGGCGACAGATACGCAGTATTTT.

The chain is built from TRBV21-1 and TRBJ1-1; the table's D call, TRBD1, was not checked against the DNA. TRBV21-1 is recorded as a pseudogene. CDR3 size: 14 residues. The CDR3 loop reads CASSIRTGKAEAFF. The CDR3 region has the DNA TGTGCCAGCAGCATTCGGACAGGGAAGGCTGAAGCTTTCTTT.

V gene TRBV12-3 or TRBV12-4 combines with J gene TRBJ2-2; D call uncertain. Trimming took off 3 bases at V and 7 bases at J, with 6 bases between the two ends. The CDR3 is made up of 12 amino acids. The CDR3 here is CASSFILGELFF. In DNA, the CDR3 is TGTGCCAGCAGTTTTATCCTCGGGGAGCTGTTTTTT.

The rearrangement links TRBV9 to TRBJ2-1; 10 bases fit TRBD2. Germline CDR1 SGDLS, CDR2 YYNGEE. V shed 0 bases, J shed 9 bases, and the junction held 9 bases outside the gene matches. The CDR3 loop spans 16 amino acids. In DNA, the CDR3 is TGTGCCAGCAGCGTAGGGAGCGGGGGGGCATTCAGTGAGCAGTTCTTC. This translates into CASSVGSGGAFSEQFF.

The V gene is TRBV29-1, the J gene TRBJ2-3, with 11 nucleotides matching TRBD2. The CDR3 is made up of 14 amino acids. Looked up from germline, CDR1 is SQVTM and CDR2 is ANQGSEA. With 6 bases clipped from V and 4 bases from J, the junction kept 6 bases outside the gene matches. The CDR3 DNA reads as TGCAGCGTGGAGACTAGCGGGGCCCCAGATACGCAGTATTTT. Translation gives CSVETSGAPDTQYF.

The chain joins TRBV30 to TRBJ1-5; D gene uncertain. There are 13 residues in the CDR3. Germline V lookup: CDR1 GTSNPN, CDR2 SVGIG (reference sequence). Trimming took 1 base from V and 5 from J, leaving 9 bases between them. The CDR3, as DNA: TGTGCCTGGAGTGAACAGTACCATCAGCCCCAGCATTTT. Its protein is CAWSEQYHQPQHF.

This clone was recorded a few times. V gene TRBV2 combines with J gene TRBJ1-6, with D perhaps matching TRBD1 (5 bases). The germline CDR1 and CDR2 sequences are SNHLY and FYNNEI. This CDR3 is 15 amino acids long. The ends were cut back, 6 bases at V and 0 bases at J, with 9 bases in the middle. The CDR3 protein is CASSDDSSYNSPLHF. In DNA, the CDR3 is TGTGCCAGCAGCGACGACAGCTCCTATAATTCACCCCTCCACTTT.

The genes are TRBV5-6 and TRBJ2-6; D call uncertain. Trimming took off 7 bases at V and 2 bases at J, with 10 bases between the two ends. CDR1 SGHDT and CDR2 YYEEEE come from the germline V gene. CDR3 length: 14 amino acids. The CDR3, as DNA: TGTGCCAGCCGGAGTAGAGCTGGGGCCAACGTCCTGACTTTC. The encoded protein is CASRSRAGANVLTF. Variable domain in full (rest from reference TRBV5-6 and TRBJ2-6): DAGVTQSPTHLIKTRGQQVTLRCSPKSGHDTVSWYQQALGQGPQFIFQYYEEEERQRGNFPDRFSGHQFPNYSSELNVNALLLGDSALYLCASRSRAGANVLTFGAGSRLTVL.

The chain uses TRBV10-3 and TRBJ1-1; TRBD1 aligns across 8 bases. The CDR3 contains 15 residues. Germline CDR1 and CDR2: ENHRY and SYGVKD. V lost 6 bases and J lost 1; bases outside the gene matches: 7. The CDR3 DNA follows: TGTGCCATCAGACAAGAACAGGGGGGGAACACTGAAGCTTTCTTT. It translates to CAIRQEQGGNTEAFF.

The J gene is TRBJ2-1, the V gene TRBV25-1, with D maybe TRBD2 (6 bases). The CDR3 is made up of 15 amino acids. Germline CDR1 reads MGHDK; CDR2 reads SYGVNS. V gave up 3 bases and J gave up 3 bases, with 12 bases separating them. CDR3 loop: CASSEGLFYYNEQFF. The CDR3 region has the DNA TGTGCCAGCAGTGAGGGACTCTTCTACTACAATGAGCAGTTCTTC.

This rearrangement joins TRBV7-3 to TRBJ2-1; the D gene is possibly TRBD1 (6 bases). V dropped 5 bases and J dropped 0 bases, with 14 bases sitting between them. This CDR3 has 16 residues. Germline V gene data show CDR1 as SGHTA and CDR2 as FQGTGA. The CDR3 region is CASSPRDTSSYNEQFF. In DNA, the CDR3 is TGTGCCAGCAGCCCCAGGGACACGAGCTCCTACAATGAGCAGTTCTTC.

There are a few counts of this clone. This sequence joins TRBV4-3 and TRBJ2-7; D possibly corresponds to TRBD1 (6 bases). Germline V gene data show CDR1 as LGHNA and CDR2 as YSLEER. CDR3 length: 13 amino acids. Between the trimmed V and J ends, which lost 3 bases and 8 bases, there was a span of 14 bases. For the CDR3, the DNA is TGCGCCAGCAGCCAGAGTACAGGGTATAAGCAGTACTTC. Its translation is CASSQSTGYKQYF.

This chain connects TRBV5-6 to TRBJ1-3, with a possible D match to TRBD1 (5 bases). With 7 bases removed from V and 4 bases from J, the gap between germline ends came to 15 bases. Germline-derived CDR1 and CDR2 are SGHDT and YYEEEE. This CDR3 comprises 14 residues. CDR3 DNA sequence: TGTGCCAGCTCGGCGGGGCGTCGGGGAAACACCATATATTTT. This codes for CASSAGRRGNTIYF.

This clone showed up just once. The rearrangement links TRBV13 to TRBJ2-1; 8 bases align to TRBD1. V lost 1 base, J lost 3 bases, and 5 bases stayed unmatched. The CDR3 consists of 16 residues. Germline assignment: CDR1 PRHDT and CDR2 FYEKMQ (reference sequence). The CDR3 sequence is CASSLEGGQDYNEQFF. CDR3 nucleotides: TGTGCCAGCAGCTTAGAGGGGGGACAGGACTACAATGAGCAGTTCTTC.

The gene calls are TRBV21-1 and TRBJ1-6. TRBV21-1 is noted as a pseudogene. This CDR3 has 17 amino acids. In DNA, the CDR3 is TGTGCCAGCAGCAAAGAAGAAGGGAGCTCCTATAATTCACCCCTCCACTTT. Its translation is CASSKEEGSSYNSPLHF.

This clone was recorded only once. This rearrangement joins TRBV3-1 (or the pseudogene TRBV3-2) to TRBJ1-2; perhaps TRBD1 as D (5 bases). Trimming removed 1 base from V and 4 bases from J, with 16 bases in between. The CDR3 sequence is 16 residues long. CDR1 is LGHDT and CDR2 is YNNKEL in the germline V gene (reference sequence). CDR3 DNA: TGTGCCAGCAGCCAAGGAAGTGCAGGGCCATTCTATGGCTACACCTTC. It translates to CASSQGSAGPFYGYTF.

The V and J genes are TRBV29-1 and TRBJ1-1; D unresolved. V lost 7 bases and J lost 0, with 12 bases in between. The CDR3 is 13 residues long. Germline-derived CDR1 and CDR2 are SQVTM and ANQGSEA. The CDR3, as DNA: TGCAGCGGTATTCGCGTTATGAACACTGAAGCTTTCTTT. Protein product: CSGIRVMNTEAFF.

The chain uses TRBV5-1 and TRBJ2-5; D gene unclear. This CDR3 contains 12 residues. The V end was cut by 3 bases, the J end by 0 bases, with 3 bases between. Per the germline V gene, CDR1 is SGHRS and CDR2 is YFSETQ. CDR3 nucleotides: TGCGCCAGCAGCTCGTACCAAGAGACCCAGTACTTC. It codes for CASSSYQETQYF.

The J gene is TRBJ1-5, the V gene TRBV28; 8 nucleotides align to TRBD1. This CDR3 region has 15 residues. The trim removed 4 bases at V and 5 bases at J, leaving 7 bases unmatched. CDR1 and CDR2 from the germline V gene are MDHEN and SYDVKM. The CDR3 DNA sequence: TGTGCCAGCAGTTCTCCAGGGGGCGGTCATCAGCCCCAGCATTTT. As protein: CASSSPGGGHQPQHF.

The rearrangement uses TRBV5-6 and TRBJ1-6; possible D gene TRBD1, 6 bases. CDR3 length equals 15 residues. Germline V lookup: CDR1 SGHDT, CDR2 YYEEEE. The V end was cut by 2 bases, the J end by 7 bases, with 13 bases between. This CDR3 is CASSFSGRGNSPLHF. Written as DNA, the CDR3 is TGTGCCAGCAGCTTTTCAGGGAGGGGGAATTCACCCCTCCACTTT.

This chain connects TRBV6-5 to TRBJ1-2, with D perhaps matching TRBD1 (5 bases). The germline V gene has CDR1 MNHEY and CDR2 SVGAGI. V lost 5 bases, J lost 1 base, and 11 bases lay in between. CDR3 size: 14 residues. CDR3 loop: CASSLDTLNYGYTF. The CDR3 nucleotides are TGTGCCAGCAGTCTGGACACCCTTAACTATGGCTACACCTTC.

V and J are TRBV4-2 and TRBJ1-2; TRBD1 might be the D (6 bases). CDR1 and CDR2 from the germline V gene are LGHNA and YNFKEQ. Trimming took 6 bases from V and 0 from J, leaving 11 bases between them. There are 14 residues in the CDR3. The CDR3 bases are TGTGCCAGCAGTCGGGACACACCTAACTATGGCTACACCTTC. Translation gives CASSRDTPNYGYTF.